Presented here are 4 T cell receptor beta chains from one specimen sequenced in a study of T cell responses to AZD1222 COVID-19 vaccine. Sequencing used immunoSEQ multiplex PCR; TCRdb keeps in-frame clones, though not all of them. The sample carries around 85,000 clones, around 85% recorded once. The specimen comprised peripheral blood, sampled on day 0 of AZD1222 vaccination. Receptor source: an adult in good health.

This clone was counted once. The genes are TRBV14 and TRBJ1-1; perhaps TRBD1 as D (5 bases). V was shortened by 1 base and J by 4 bases, with 10 bases between the two germline ends. Germline V gene sequence: CDR1 SGHDN, CDR2 FVKESK. The CDR3 has 14 amino acids. The CDR3 here is CASSQVYGGTEAFF. CDR3 in DNA: TGTGCCAGCAGCCAAGTATACGGGGGCACTGAAGCTTTCTTT.

The gene calls are TRBV5-6 and TRBJ2-1, with 8 bases matching TRBD2. CDR3 length equals 15 residues. Germline loops: CDR1 SGHDT, CDR2 YYEEEE. The trim removed 4 bases at V and 6 bases at J, leaving 9 bases unmatched. The chain's CDR3 is CASSPVVAGSNEQFF. The CDR3 DNA sequence: TGTGCCAGCAGCCCAGTGGTAGCGGGATCCAATGAGCAGTTCTTC.

The gene calls are TRBV27 and TRBJ2-7; D is perhaps TRBD2 (5 bases). Germline CDR1 MNHEY, CDR2 SMNVEV (reference sequence). The CDR3 has 13 amino acids. The V end lost 3 bases, the J end lost 2 bases, and 8 bases lay between the germline ends. CDR3 bases: TGTGCCAGCAGTTTCTACGGGACCTACGAGCAGTACTTC. This translates into CASSFYGTYEQYF.

This clone appeared a single time. The chain links TRBV19 to TRBJ1-5; D is perhaps TRBD1 (6 bases). The germline V gene encodes CDR1 LNHDA and CDR2 SQIVND (reference sequence). V lost 5 bases and J 3 bases, leaving 17 bases between the germline ends. This CDR3 is 16 amino acids long. Here the CDR3 DNA reads TGTGCCAGTAGTTGGGGGCCAGGGGAACACAATCAGCCCCAGCATTTT. Amino acids: CASSWGPGEHNQPQHF.